This T cell receptor beta chain was captured by sequencing in a study of blood T cell repertoires in COVID-19. Across the study: Specimens from acute and convalescent COVID-19 originated in the United States, Italy and Spain. Sample material is recorded as cDNA or gDNA derived from T cells, B-cell-depleted T cells, or PBMCs.

J gave up 2 bases and V 7 bases, and 10 bases lay outside the gene matches. CDR1 is MDHEN, CDR2 SYDVKM, per germline. The CDR3 runs to 16 residues. Original analysis: Cell counts per sample came from amplifying reference gene primers. Clones were read by immunoSEQ multiplex PCR, and TCRdb kept only the in-frame ones, dropping some. V and J calls and clone size are those listed in that table; D and trimming were worked out from the DNA. This table holds fewer than 150,000 clones, more than 75% found once. The receptor's source is an elderly woman with acute or convalescent COVID-19. This rearrangement joins TRBV28 to TRBJ2-7; TRBD2 aligns across 11 bases. Sequences were obtained from peripheral blood. The CDR3 bases are TGTGCCAGCACCTCCCCCATACTAGCGGGAGCCTACGAGCAGTACTTC. This encodes CASTSPILAGAYEQYF.